These T cell receptor beta chains were read from a single sample in a study of response to subunit inactivated influenza vaccine. TCRdb called the RT-PCR reads again in MiXCR, with one record for every CDR3 protein. The top ten clones hold 10% of a sample with about 800,000 distinct CDR3 sequences, 21% of them seen once. Sequenced material: PBMCs from blood, taken about 5 days after vaccination. The receptors stem from a man aged 45-65 years who received an inactivated influenza vaccine. The conserved cysteine and the conserved F or W are not part of the CDR3 here.

J	V	CDR3
TRBJ2-6	TRBV5-1	ASCPGADRANVLT
TRBJ2-1	TRBV7-9	ASSLIGNEQF
TRBJ2-3	TRBV5-5	ASSQSLHGTDTQY
TRBJ2-7	TRBV27	ASSLIGTSGFYEQY
TRBJ2-2	TRBV7-3	ASSPRAAAGVNTGELF
TRBJ1-5	TRBV4-3	ASSQDVQGGQPQH
TRBJ1-4	TRBV7-8	ASANSGVATNEKLF
TRBJ1-4	TRBV12-3/TRBV12-4	ASSQSGEKLF
TRBJ2-3	TRBV28	ASSFFDREPVTDTQY
TRBJ1-6	TRBV28	ASSLPWLPGSNSPLH
TRBJ2-3	TRBV4-1	ASSQEWRLGTDTQY
TRBJ2-7	TRBV19	ATMDRESYEQY
TRBJ1-3	TRBV7-2	ASSTGQGNSGNTIY
TRBJ2-1	TRBV29-1	SVEPRAGSYNEQF
TRBJ2-3	TRBV4-2	ASSQDSRGGEWGDTQY